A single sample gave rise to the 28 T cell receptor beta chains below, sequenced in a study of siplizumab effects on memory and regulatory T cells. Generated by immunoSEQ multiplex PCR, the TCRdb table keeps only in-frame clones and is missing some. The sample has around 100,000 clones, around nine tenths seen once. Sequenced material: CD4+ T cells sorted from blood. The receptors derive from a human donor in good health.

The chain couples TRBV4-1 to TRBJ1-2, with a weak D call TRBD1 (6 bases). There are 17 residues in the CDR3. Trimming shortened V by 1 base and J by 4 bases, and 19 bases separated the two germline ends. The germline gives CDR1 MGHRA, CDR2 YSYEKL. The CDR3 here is CASSQGGSGGQSYGYTF. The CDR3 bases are TGCGCCAGCAGCCAAGGGGGGTCTGGGGGGCAGAGCTATGGCTACACCTTC.

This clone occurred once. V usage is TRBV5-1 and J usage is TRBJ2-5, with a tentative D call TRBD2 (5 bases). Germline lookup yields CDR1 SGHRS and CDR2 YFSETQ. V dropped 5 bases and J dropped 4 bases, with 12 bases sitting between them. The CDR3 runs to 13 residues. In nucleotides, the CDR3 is TGCGCCAGCAGATCGTCGGCGGGAGAGACCCAGTACTTC. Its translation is CASRSSAGETQYF.

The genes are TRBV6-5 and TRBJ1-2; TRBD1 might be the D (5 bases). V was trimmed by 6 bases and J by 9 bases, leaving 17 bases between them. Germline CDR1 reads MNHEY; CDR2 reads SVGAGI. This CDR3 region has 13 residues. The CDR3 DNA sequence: TGTGCCAGCAGCCGGGACCTCCCAGGTAGCTACACCTTC. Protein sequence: CASSRDLPGSYTF.

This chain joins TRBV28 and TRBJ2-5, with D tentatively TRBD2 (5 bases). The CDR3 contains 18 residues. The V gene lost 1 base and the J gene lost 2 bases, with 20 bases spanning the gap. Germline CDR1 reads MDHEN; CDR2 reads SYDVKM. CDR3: CASSLLPRVGFLQETQYF. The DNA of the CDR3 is TGTGCCAGCAGTTTATTACCGCGGGTAGGGTTTTTACAAGAGACCCAGTACTTC.

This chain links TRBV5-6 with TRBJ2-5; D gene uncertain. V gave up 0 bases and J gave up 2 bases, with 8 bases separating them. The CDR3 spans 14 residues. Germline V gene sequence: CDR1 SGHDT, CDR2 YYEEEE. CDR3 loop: CASSLDRVQETQYF. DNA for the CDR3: TGTGCCAGCAGCTTGGATAGAGTTCAAGAGACCCAGTACTTC. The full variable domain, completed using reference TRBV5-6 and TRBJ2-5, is DAGVTQSPTHLIKTRGQQVTLRCSPKSGHDTVSWYQQALGQGPQFIFQYYEEEERQRGNFPDRFSGHQFPNYSSELNVNALLLGDSALYLCASSLDRVQETQYFGPGTRLLVL.

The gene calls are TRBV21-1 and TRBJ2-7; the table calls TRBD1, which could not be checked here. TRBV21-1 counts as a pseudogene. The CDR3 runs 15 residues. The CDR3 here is CASTLHRDRGDEQYF. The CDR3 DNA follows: TGTGCCAGCACCTTACACCGGGACAGGGGCGACGAGCAGTACTTC.

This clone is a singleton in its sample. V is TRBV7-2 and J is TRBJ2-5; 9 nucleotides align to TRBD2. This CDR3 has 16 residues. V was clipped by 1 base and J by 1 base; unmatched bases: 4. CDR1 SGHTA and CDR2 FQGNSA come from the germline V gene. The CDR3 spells CASSLGLAGAQETQYF. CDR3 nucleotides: TGTGCCAGCAGCTTAGGATTAGCGGGGGCCCAAGAGACCCAGTACTTC.

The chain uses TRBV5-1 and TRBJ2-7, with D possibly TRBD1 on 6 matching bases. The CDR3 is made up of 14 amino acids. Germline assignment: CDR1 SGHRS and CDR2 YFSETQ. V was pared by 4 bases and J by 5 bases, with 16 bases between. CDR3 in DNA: TGCGCCAGCAGCCACAGGGAAGTGAACGACGAGCAGTACTTC. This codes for CASSHREVNDEQYF. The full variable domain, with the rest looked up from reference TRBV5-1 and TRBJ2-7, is KAGVTQTPRYLIKTRGQQVTLSCSPISGHRSVSWYQQTPGQGLQFLFEYFSETQRNKGNFPGRFSGRQFSNSRSEMNVSTLELGDSALYLCASSHREVNDEQYFGPGTRLTVT.

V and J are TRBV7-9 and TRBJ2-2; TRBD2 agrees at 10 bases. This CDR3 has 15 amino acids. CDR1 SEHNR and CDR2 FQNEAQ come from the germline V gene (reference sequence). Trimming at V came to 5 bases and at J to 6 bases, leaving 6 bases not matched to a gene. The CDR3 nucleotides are TGTGCCAGCAGCCCCAGAGGACTAGCGGCCGGGGAGCTGTTTTTT. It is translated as CASSPRGLAAGELFF.

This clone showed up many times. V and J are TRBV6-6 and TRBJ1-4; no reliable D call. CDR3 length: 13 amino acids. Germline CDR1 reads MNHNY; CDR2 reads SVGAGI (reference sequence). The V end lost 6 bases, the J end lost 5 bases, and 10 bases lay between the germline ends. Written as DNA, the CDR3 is TGTGCCAGCAGATACGAGGGAAATGAAAAACTGTTTTTT. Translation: CASRYEGNEKLFF.

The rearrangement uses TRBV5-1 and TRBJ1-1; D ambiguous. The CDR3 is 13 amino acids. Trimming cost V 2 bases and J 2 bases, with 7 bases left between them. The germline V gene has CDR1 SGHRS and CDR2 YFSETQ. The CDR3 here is CASSLKSNTEAFF. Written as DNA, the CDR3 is TGCGCCAGCAGCTTAAAAAGTAACACTGAAGCTTTCTTT.

The CDR3 nucleotides are TGTGCCAGCAGCATGGGACAGTCTGAAGCTTTCTTT. Residues: CASSMGQSEAFF. The chain couples TRBV11-3 to TRBJ1-1; 7 nucleotides agree with TRBD1. CDR1 and CDR2 from the germline V gene are SGHNT and YENEEA. CDR3 length: 12 residues. Trimming took 5 bases from V and 6 from J; bases not matched to a gene: 3.

The CDR3: CASSQVGQGTSPLHF. CDR3 DNA: TGTGCCAGCAGCCAAGTTGGACAGGGTACTTCACCCCTCCACTTT. This chain uses TRBV4-2 with TRBJ1-6; 8 positions match TRBD1. The germline V gene encodes CDR1 LGHNA and CDR2 YNFKEQ. The CDR3 consists of 15 residues. Trimming took 1 base from V and 9 from J; bases not matched to a gene: 5.

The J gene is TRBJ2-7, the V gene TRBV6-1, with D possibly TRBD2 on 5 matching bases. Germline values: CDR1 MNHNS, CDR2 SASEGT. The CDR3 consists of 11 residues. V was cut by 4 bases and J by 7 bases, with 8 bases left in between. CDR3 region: CASSGSGEQYF. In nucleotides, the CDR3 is TGTGCCAGCAGTGGGTCGGGGGAGCAGTACTTC.

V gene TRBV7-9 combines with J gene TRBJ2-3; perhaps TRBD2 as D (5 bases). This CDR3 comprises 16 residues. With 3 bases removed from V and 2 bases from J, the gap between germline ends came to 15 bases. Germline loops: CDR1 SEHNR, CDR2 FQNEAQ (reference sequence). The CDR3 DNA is TGTGCCAGCAGCTTGGGGTCGACGGGAATCACAGATACGCAGTATTTT. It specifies CASSLGSTGITDTQYF.

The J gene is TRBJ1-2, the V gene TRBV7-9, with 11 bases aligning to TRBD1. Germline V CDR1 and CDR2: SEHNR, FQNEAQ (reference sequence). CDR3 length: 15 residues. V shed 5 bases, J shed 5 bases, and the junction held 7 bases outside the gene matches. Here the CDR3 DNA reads TGTGCCAGCAGCATACCGGGACAGGGGGGGTATGGCTACACCTTC. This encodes CASSIPGQGGYGYTF.

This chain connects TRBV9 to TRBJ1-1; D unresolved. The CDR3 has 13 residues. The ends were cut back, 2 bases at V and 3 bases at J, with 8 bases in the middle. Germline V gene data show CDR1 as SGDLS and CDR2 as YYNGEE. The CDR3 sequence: CASSVGWDTEAFF. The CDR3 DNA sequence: TGTGCCAGCAGCGTTGGGTGGGACACTGAAGCTTTCTTT.

The CDR3 is CASTNTGLSFTDTQYF. As DNA, the CDR3 is TGTGCCAGCACCAACACGGGACTATCATTCACAGATACGCAGTATTTT. The chain carries TRBV27 and TRBJ2-3, with TRBD2 matching 7 bases. The germline V gene encodes CDR1 MNHEY and CDR2 SMNVEV (reference sequence). V lost 7 bases and J lost 2; bases outside the gene matches: 12. The CDR3 is 16 residues long.

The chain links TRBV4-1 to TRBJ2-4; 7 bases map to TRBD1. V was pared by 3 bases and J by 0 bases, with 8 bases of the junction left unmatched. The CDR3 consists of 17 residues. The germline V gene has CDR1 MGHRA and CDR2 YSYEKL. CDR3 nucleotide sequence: TGCGCCAGCAGCCAGGAGGACAGGACGAGAGCCAAAAACATTCAGTACTTC. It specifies CASSQEDRTRAKNIQYF.

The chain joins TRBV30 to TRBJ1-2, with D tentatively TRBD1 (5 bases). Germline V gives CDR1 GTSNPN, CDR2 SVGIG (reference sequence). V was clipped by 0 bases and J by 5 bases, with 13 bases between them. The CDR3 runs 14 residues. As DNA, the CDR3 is TGTGCCTGGAGTGTACAGGCAGGGACTTATGGCTACACCTTC. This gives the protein CAWSVQAGTYGYTF.

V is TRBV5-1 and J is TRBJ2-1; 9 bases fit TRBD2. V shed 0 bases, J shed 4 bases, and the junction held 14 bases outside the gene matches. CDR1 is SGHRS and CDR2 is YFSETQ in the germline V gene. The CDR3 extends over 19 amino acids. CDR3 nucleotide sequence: TGCGCCAGCAGCTTGGCTCTTGAGGATAGCGGGAGAATATACAATGAGCAGTTCTTC. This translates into CASSLALEDSGRIYNEQFF.

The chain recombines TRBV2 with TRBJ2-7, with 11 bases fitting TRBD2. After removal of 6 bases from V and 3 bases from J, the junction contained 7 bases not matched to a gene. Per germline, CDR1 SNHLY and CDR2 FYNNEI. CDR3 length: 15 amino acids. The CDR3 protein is CASSSLAGVGYEQYF. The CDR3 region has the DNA TGTGCCAGCAGCTCACTAGCGGGAGTTGGCTACGAGCAGTACTTC.

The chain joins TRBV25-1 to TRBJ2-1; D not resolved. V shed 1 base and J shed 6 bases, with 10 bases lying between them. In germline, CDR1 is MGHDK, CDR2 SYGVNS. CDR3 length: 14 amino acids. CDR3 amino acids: CASSEFYPSNEQFF. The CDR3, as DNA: TGTGCCAGCAGTGAATTTTATCCGAGCAATGAGCAGTTCTTC.

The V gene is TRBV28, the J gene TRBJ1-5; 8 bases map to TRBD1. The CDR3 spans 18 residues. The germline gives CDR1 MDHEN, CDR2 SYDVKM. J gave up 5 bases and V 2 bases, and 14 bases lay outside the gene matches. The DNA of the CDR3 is TGTGCCAGCAGTTTACCCGGGACAGGTACACTAGGCGATCAGCCCCAGCATTTT. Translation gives CASSLPGTGTLGDQPQHF.

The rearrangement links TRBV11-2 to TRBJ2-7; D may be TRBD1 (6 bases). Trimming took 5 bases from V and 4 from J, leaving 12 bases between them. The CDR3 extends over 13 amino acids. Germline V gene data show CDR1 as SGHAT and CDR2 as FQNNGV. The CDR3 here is CASSRQAQYEQYF. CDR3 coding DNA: TGTGCCAGCAGCAGACAGGCGCAATACGAGCAGTACTTC. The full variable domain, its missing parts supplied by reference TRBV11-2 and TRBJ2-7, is EAGVAQSPRYKIIEKRQSVAFWCNPISGHATLYWYQQILGQGPKLLIQFQNNGVVDDSQLPKDRFSAERLKGVDSTLKIQPAKLEDSAVYLCASSRQAQYEQYFGPGTRLTVT.

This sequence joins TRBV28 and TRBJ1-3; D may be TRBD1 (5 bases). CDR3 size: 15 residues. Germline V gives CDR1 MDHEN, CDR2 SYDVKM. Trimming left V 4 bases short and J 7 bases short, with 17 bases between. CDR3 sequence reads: CASSSGGGIKNTIYF. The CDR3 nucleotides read TGTGCCAGCAGTTCGGGGGGAGGAATAAAGAACACCATATATTTT.

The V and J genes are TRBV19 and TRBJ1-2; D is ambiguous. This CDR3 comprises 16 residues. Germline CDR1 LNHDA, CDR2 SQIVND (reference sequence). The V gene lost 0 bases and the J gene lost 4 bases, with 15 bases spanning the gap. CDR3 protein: CASSIDLRPVSYGYTF. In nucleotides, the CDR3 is TGTGCCAGTAGTATAGATCTACGGCCAGTTTCCTATGGCTACACCTTC.

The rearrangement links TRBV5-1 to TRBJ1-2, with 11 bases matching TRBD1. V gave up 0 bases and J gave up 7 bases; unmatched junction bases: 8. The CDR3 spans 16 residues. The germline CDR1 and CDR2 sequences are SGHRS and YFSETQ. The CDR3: CASSLDFWTGGGGYTF. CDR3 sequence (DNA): TGCGCCAGCAGCTTGGATTTTTGGACAGGGGGCGGTGGCTACACCTTC.